The 14 T cell receptor beta chains listed next were all sequenced from one sample in a study of cytomegalovirus exposure and HLA in healthy donors. In the PCR, 60 Vbeta and 13 Jbeta primers were used. TCRdb keeps only in-frame clones here, not all; method: immunoSEQ multiplex PCR. The sample includes about 98,000 clones, about three quarters of them seen just once. Sequences were obtained from PBMCs. Receptors originate from a man in his forties in good health and CMV-seronegative.

The chain carries TRBV7-2 and TRBJ1-6, with 8 bases identical to TRBD1. The V gene's germline CDR1 is SGHTA and CDR2 FQGNSA. The trim removed 5 bases at V and 0 bases at J, leaving 9 bases unmatched. The CDR3 consists of 18 residues. The CDR3 region has the DNA TGTGCCAGCAGCGCTCCGGGACAGGCGAGCTCCTATAATTCACCCCTCCACTTT. Amino acids: CASSAPGQASSYNSPLHF.

In this sample, this clone turned up a few times. This chain joins TRBV2 and TRBJ1-1; tentative D call: TRBD1 (6 bases). The V end was cut by 4 bases, the J end by 1 base, with 10 bases between. CDR3 length: 14 amino acids. The germline V gene encodes CDR1 SNHLY and CDR2 FYNNEI. CDR3 in amino acids: CASSGIRGNTEAFF. As DNA, the CDR3 is TGTGCCAGCAGTGGCATCAGGGGGAACACTGAAGCTTTCTTT.

This clone turned up a few times. The chain combines TRBV25-1 with TRBJ1-2; D unresolved. CDR1 is MGHDK, CDR2 SYGVNS, per germline. The CDR3 totals 15 residues. The V gene lost 6 bases and the J gene lost 0 bases, with 14 bases spanning the gap. The CDR3 DNA follows: TGTGCCAGCAGCTTTTTTGACACGACTAACTATGGCTACACCTTC. Its protein product is CASSFFDTTNYGYTF.

The chain has TRBV28 and TRBJ2-7; TRBD1 agrees at 8 bases. There are 17 residues in the CDR3. CDR1 and CDR2 from the germline V gene are MDHEN and SYDVKM. The V and J ends lost 1 base and 0 bases, in that order; junction bases with no gene match: 8. CDR3 sequence reads: CASSLFFRDRSSYEQYF. CDR3 sequence (DNA): TGTGCCAGCAGTTTATTTTTCCGGGACAGGAGCTCCTACGAGCAGTACTTC. Variable domain in full (rest from reference TRBV28 and TRBJ2-7): DVKVTQSSRYLVKRTGEKVFLECVQDMDHENMFWYRQDPGLGLRLIYFSYDVKMKEKGDIPEGYSVSREKKERFSLILESASTNQTSMYLCASSLFFRDRSSYEQYFGPGTRLTVT.

V usage is TRBV4-3 and J usage is TRBJ1-6; D may be TRBD1 (6 bases). Looked up from germline, CDR1 is LGHNA and CDR2 is YSLEER. CDR3 length equals 16 residues. Trimming removed 3 bases at V and 4 bases at J, with 13 bases between. The CDR3 bases are TGCGCCAGCAGCCACAACAGGGAGTTTTATAATTCACCCCTCCACTTT. Protein: CASSHNREFYNSPLHF.

The chain is built from TRBV5-5 and TRBJ1-1; 8 nucleotides line up with TRBD1. J was trimmed by 0 bases and V by 4 bases; bases with no gene match: 11. Per the germline V gene, CDR1 is SGHKS and CDR2 is YYEKEE (reference sequence). This CDR3 has 17 amino acids. CDR3 loop: CASSQGQGAFMNTEAFF. In DNA, the CDR3 is TGTGCCAGCAGCCAGGGTCAGGGGGCTTTCATGAACACTGAAGCTTTCTTT.

This chain links TRBV2 with TRBJ2-7, with D maybe TRBD2 (5 bases). The CDR3 length is 13 residues. The germline V and J ends were trimmed by 7 bases and 1 base, with 11 bases remaining between them. Germline CDR1 SNHLY, CDR2 FYNNEI. CDR3 amino acids: CASTPWRSYEQYF. The CDR3 DNA reads as TGTGCCAGCACCCCGTGGAGGTCCTACGAGCAGTACTTC.

The rearrangement joins TRBV6-5 to TRBJ1-6; TRBD1 is a possible D gene (6 bases). Germline V gene lookup returns CDR1 MNHEY and CDR2 SVGAGI. The CDR3 covers 14 residues. V lost 6 bases, J lost 2 bases, and 8 bases lay in between. The CDR3 DNA is TGTGCCAGCAGACAGGGAACCTATAATTCACCCCTCCACTTT. Translated, it gives CASRQGTYNSPLHF.

This rearrangement joins TRBV4-2 to TRBJ1-3; 9 bases are a match to TRBD1. Trimming removed 4 bases from V and 0 bases from J; junction bases left unmatched: 4. This CDR3 is built from 16 residues. The germline V gene encodes CDR1 LGHNA and CDR2 YNFKEQ. CDR3 DNA sequence: TGTGCCAGCAGCCCCGCGGGACAGGGCTCTGGAAACACCATATATTTT. Translation: CASSPAGQGSGNTIYF.

The chain employs TRBV9 and TRBJ2-7, with TRBD1 matching 10 bases. The CDR3 covers 15 residues. Germline V gene sequence: CDR1 SGDLS, CDR2 YYNGEE. J was trimmed by 0 bases and V by 3 bases; bases with no gene match: 3. The CDR3 bases are TGTGCCAGCAGCGCGGGACAGGGGAGCTCCTACGAGCAGTACTTC. Translating it yields CASSAGQGSSYEQYF.

The chain is built from TRBV18 and TRBJ1-1; D is perhaps TRBD1 (5 bases). CDR1 is KGHSH and CDR2 is LQKENI in the germline V gene. This CDR3 contains 14 residues. V was trimmed by 1 base and J by 5 bases, leaving 11 bases between them. The CDR3 bases are TGTGCCAGCTCACCACTGGGGCAGTATACTGAAGCTTTCTTT. It yields the protein CASSPLGQYTEAFF.

This clone appeared a single time. The identical CDR3 is also encoded by other nucleotide sequences in the sample. The rearrangement links TRBV19 to TRBJ1-1; D is perhaps TRBD1 (6 bases). V lost 1 base and J 0 bases, leaving 12 bases between the germline ends. The CDR3 runs 16 residues. CDR1 is LNHDA, CDR2 SQIVND, per germline (reference sequence). CDR3 sequence reads: CASSIGDRILNTEAFF. The CDR3 DNA reads TGTGCCAGTAGTATAGGTGACAGGATATTGAACACTGAAGCTTTCTTT.

The sample holds one count of this clone. The rearrangement joins TRBV27 to TRBJ2-2; D might be TRBD2 (6 bases). The V gene's germline CDR1 is MNHEY and CDR2 SMNVEV (reference sequence). The length of the CDR3 is 15 residues. V was trimmed by 4 bases and J by 2 bases, leaving 11 bases between them. The CDR3 DNA follows: TGTGCCAGCAGTTATGGGACTGTAAACACCGGGGAGCTGTTTTTT. Its translation: CASSYGTVNTGELFF.

This clone was counted only a few times. The chain recombines TRBV5-4 with TRBJ1-4; 10 bases match TRBD1. The junction had 6 bases not matched to a gene; V was cut back by 4 bases and J by 6 bases. Germline V lookup: CDR1 SGHNT, CDR2 YYREEE (reference sequence). CDR3 length: 15 amino acids. The CDR3 nucleotides are TGTGCCAGCAGCACCTTAGGGACAGGGGATGAAAAACTGTTTTTT. Protein: CASSTLGTGDEKLFF.